Each of the 14 T cell receptor beta chains below was sequenced from the same sample in a study of T cell repertoires in cytomegalovirus infection. TCRdb re-analysed the reads in MiXCR, keeping a single row per CDR3 protein. The sample has roughly 150,000 distinct CDR3 sequences, 17% seen once. The sample was CD8+ T cells from PBMCs. These receptors were collected from a human donor in good health (CMV status not recorded). Some clones in this sample may be carry-over from other donors' samples.

The CDR3, as DNA: TGTGCCAGCAGCTTAGTTCAGGGTGGCCAGCCCCAGCATTTT. Amino acids: CASSLVQGGQPQHF. The chain links TRBV7-2 to TRBJ1-5, with TRBD1 as a possible D gene (5 bases). Trimming cost V 1 base and J 7 bases, with 11 bases left between them. The CDR3 totals 14 residues. CDR1 and CDR2 (germline): SGHTA, FQGNSA.

This clonotype occurred a few times. The rearrangement uses TRBV20-1 and TRBJ2-5; a weak D match, TRBD1 (5 bases). The CDR3 runs 16 residues. CDR1 DFQATT and CDR2 SNEGSKA come from the germline V gene (reference sequence). The V and J ends lost 3 bases and 2 bases respectively, with 19 bases between them. The CDR3 is CSARDQTALIQETQYF. In DNA form, the CDR3 reads TGCAGTGCTAGGGACCAGACAGCCCTAATTCAAGAGACCCAGTACTTC.

The rearrangement uses TRBV7-8 and TRBJ1-5; TRBD1 agrees at 7 bases. The junction had 12 bases not matched to a gene; V was cut back by 1 base and J by 6 bases. Per germline, CDR1 SGHVS and CDR2 FQNEAQ. The CDR3 is made up of 17 amino acids. The CDR3 protein is CASSLVGRQGGGQPQHF. The CDR3 nucleotides read TGTGCCAGCAGCTTAGTCGGGCGACAGGGTGGAGGTCAGCCCCAGCATTTT.

About this clonotype: Germline and junction disagree at one end, which may indicate a read error. The chain has TRBV6-5 and TRBJ2-1, with 10 bases matching TRBD1. The CDR3 covers 16 residues. The germline CDR1 and CDR2 sequences are MNHEY and SVGAGI. The CDR3, as DNA: TGTGCCAGCAGTTACTGGACAGGGGGATCCTCCAATGAGCAGTTCTTC. As protein: CASSYWTGGSSNEQFF.

This clonotype occurred a few times. The rearrangement uses TRBV29-1 and TRBJ2-1, with D possibly matching TRBD2 (6 bases). CDR3 length: 13 residues. V was trimmed by 3 bases and J by 1 base, leaving 7 bases between them. CDR1 SQVTM and CDR2 ANQGSEA come from the germline V gene. The CDR3 nucleotides read TGCAGCGTTGATGGGGGGTCCTACAATGAGCAGTTCTTC. Its protein is CSVDGGSYNEQFF.

The chain recombines TRBV4-1 with TRBJ2-1; D gene unclear. Deletions cut 0 bases from V and 2 bases from J, with 5 bases between. Germline values: CDR1 MGHRA, CDR2 YSYEKL. The CDR3 extends over 14 amino acids. CDR3 residues: CASSQDLPYNEQFF. The CDR3 bases are TGCGCCAGCAGCCAAGATCTCCCCTACAATGAGCAGTTCTTC.

This clonotype came up many times. This chain links TRBV7-8 with TRBJ1-6; weak D call: TRBD1 (5 bases). Trimming took off 2 bases at V and 7 bases at J, with 9 bases between the two ends. The CDR3 has 14 amino acids. Germline CDR1 SGHVS, CDR2 FQNEAQ. Here the CDR3 reads CASSLQGSNSPLHF. DNA of the CDR3: TGTGCCAGCAGCTTACAGGGATCCAATTCACCCCTCCACTTT.

This clonotype appeared many times. V is TRBV7-2 and J is TRBJ1-2; 7 bases fit TRBD1. The CDR3 length is 15 residues. The J segment lost 4 bases and the V segment lost 5 bases, leaving 10 bases of the junction unmatched. Germline V lookup: CDR1 SGHTA, CDR2 FQGNSA. The CDR3 loop is CASSTGTVRAYGYTF. CDR3 DNA sequence: TGTGCCAGCAGCACCGGGACAGTTCGGGCCTATGGCTACACCTTC.

The rearrangement uses TRBV24-1 and TRBJ2-1; D is tentatively TRBD1 or TRBD2 (5 bases each). The CDR3 totals 13 residues. Germline CDR1 and CDR2: KGHDR and SFDVKD. The germline V and J ends were trimmed by 8 bases and 9 bases, with 16 bases remaining between them. In DNA form, the CDR3 reads TGTGCCACCAAAGCCGGGACCGCCAGTGAGCAGTTCTTC. Translation: CATKAGTASEQFF.

This clonotype has a count of ten or more. J is TRBJ1-1 and V is TRBV7-9, with 9 bases identical to TRBD1. V dropped 4 bases and J dropped 1; count of bases not matched to a gene: 7. This CDR3 is built from 16 residues. Germline CDR1 is SEHNR and CDR2 is FQNEAQ (reference sequence). In DNA form, the CDR3 reads TGTGCCAGCAGCTCCGCCGGGACAGGGCGGAACACTGAAGCTTTCTTT. Protein sequence: CASSSAGTGRNTEAFF.

V is TRBV7-2 and J is TRBJ1-1, with D unclear. V lost 7 bases and J lost 3, with 9 bases in between. Germline V gives CDR1 SGHTA, CDR2 FQGNSA. This CDR3 is 12 amino acids long. The CDR3 protein is CASTLGYTEAFF. CDR3 sequence (DNA): TGTGCCAGCACCCTAGGGTACACTGAAGCTTTCTTT. The whole variable domain, filled in from reference TRBV7-2 and TRBJ1-1, reads GAGVSQSPSNKVTEKGKDVELRCDPISGHTALYWYRQSLGQGLEFLIYFQGNSAPDKSGLPSDRFSAERTGGSVSTLTIQRTQQEDSAVYLCASTLGYTEAFFGQGTRLTVV.

This clonotype appeared a few times. This sequence joins TRBV20-1 and TRBJ2-2; D tentatively reads TRBD1 or TRBD2 (5 bases each). Germline values: CDR1 DFQATT, CDR2 SNEGSKA (reference sequence). The CDR3 is made up of 12 amino acids. The V end lost 3 bases, the J end lost 3 bases, and 5 bases lay between the germline ends. CDR3 region: CSARGDTGELFF. The CDR3 DNA follows: TGCAGTGCTAGGGGGGACACCGGGGAGCTGTTTTTT.

This clonotype was picked up a small number of times. The chain combines TRBV20-1 with TRBJ2-1; D is possibly TRBD1 (5 bases). The CDR3 runs 13 residues. Per the germline V gene, CDR1 is DFQATT and CDR2 is SNEGSKA (reference sequence). The ends were cut back, 6 bases at V and 6 bases at J, with 15 bases in the middle. The CDR3: CSARQGTGNEQFF. The CDR3 nucleotides read TGCAGTGCCAGGCAGGGCACAGGCAATGAGCAGTTCTTC.

The chain employs TRBV7-2 and TRBJ2-2; 9 bases line up with TRBD2. Germline trimming cut 5 bases from V and 4 bases from J; bases unmatched to any gene: 8. Per germline, CDR1 SGHTA and CDR2 FQGNSA. This CDR3 is built from 16 residues. The chain's CDR3 is CASSPIAGGRTGELFF. CDR3 in DNA: TGTGCCAGCAGCCCCATTGCGGGAGGGCGCACCGGGGAGCTGTTTTTT.